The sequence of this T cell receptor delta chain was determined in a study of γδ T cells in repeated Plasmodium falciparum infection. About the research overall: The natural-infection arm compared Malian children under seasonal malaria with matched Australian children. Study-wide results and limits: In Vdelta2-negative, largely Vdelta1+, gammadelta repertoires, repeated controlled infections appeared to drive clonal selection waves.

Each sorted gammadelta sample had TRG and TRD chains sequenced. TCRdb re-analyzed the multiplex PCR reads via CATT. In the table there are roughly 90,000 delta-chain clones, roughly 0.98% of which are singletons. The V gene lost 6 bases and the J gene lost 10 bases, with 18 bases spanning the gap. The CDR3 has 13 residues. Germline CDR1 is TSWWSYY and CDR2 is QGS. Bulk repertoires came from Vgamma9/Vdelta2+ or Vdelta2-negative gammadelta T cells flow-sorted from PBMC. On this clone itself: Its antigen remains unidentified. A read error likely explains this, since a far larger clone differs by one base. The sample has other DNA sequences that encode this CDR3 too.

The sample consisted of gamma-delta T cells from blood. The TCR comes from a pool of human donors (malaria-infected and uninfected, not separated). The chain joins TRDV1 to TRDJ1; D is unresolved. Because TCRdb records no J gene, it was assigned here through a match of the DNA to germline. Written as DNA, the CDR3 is TGTGCTCTTGGAGAAGGGGTACGGGGTTTACTCATCTTT. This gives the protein CALGEGVRGLLIF.